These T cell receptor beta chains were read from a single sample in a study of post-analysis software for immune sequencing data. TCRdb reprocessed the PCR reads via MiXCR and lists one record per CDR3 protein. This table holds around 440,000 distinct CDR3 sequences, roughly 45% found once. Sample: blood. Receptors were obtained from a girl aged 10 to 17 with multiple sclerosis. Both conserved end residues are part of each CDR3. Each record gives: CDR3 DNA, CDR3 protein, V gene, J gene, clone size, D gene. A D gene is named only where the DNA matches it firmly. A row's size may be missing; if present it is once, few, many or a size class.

TGTGCCAGCAGGGAGCGGGGTTCCTCCTACGAGCAGTACTTC	CASRERGSSYEQYF	TRBV2	TRBJ2-7	.	TRBD2
TGTGCCAGCAGGCCAGGGGCCACTGAAGCTTTCTTT	CASRPGATEAFF	TRBV6-6	TRBJ1-1	.	.
TGCAGCGCCCTACAACGTCCAGCGGGACTATACAATGAGCAGTTCTTC	CSALQRPAGLYNEQFF	TRBV29-1	TRBJ2-1	few	TRBD2
TGCAGTGCGAGCCAGGATCCAGATACGCAGTATTTT	CSASQDPDTQYF	TRBV20-1	TRBJ2-3	few	.
TGTGCCAGCAGCGGACTAGCGGGAGTGGATGAGCAGTTCTTC	CASSGLAGVDEQFF	TRBV6-1	TRBJ2-1	.	TRBD2
TGTGCCAGCAGCCCCACCCCGCGCAATGAGCAGTTCTTC	CASSPTPRNEQFF	TRBV7-3	TRBJ2-1	.	.
TGTGCCAGCAGACAGGGGGCGAGTAATTCACCCCTCCACTTT	CASRQGASNSPLHF	TRBV7-9	TRBJ1-6	.	TRBD1
TGTGCCAGCAGCTTTGATAGTACAGGGGGTATCCGCTATGGCTACACCTTC	CASSFDSTGGIRYGYTF	TRBV7-2	TRBJ1-2	.	TRBD1
TGTGCCAGCAGTTCCTCTTCTAGCGGTAACTCCTACGAGCAGTACTTC	CASSSSSSGNSYEQYF	TRBV28	TRBJ2-7	.	TRBD2
TGCGCCAGCAGCCGGACGCTGAGGACAGCCGGGACCTACGAGCAGTACTTC	CASSRTLRTAGTYEQYF	TRBV4-1	TRBJ2-7	once	.
TGTGCCAGCAGTGCGGGGAGACTGGAAGCTTTCTTT	CASSAGRLEAFF	TRBV4-2	TRBJ1-1	.	.
TGTGCCGCCAGTGACACAGGGATCTCGGAGACCCAGTACTTC	CAASDTGISETQYF	TRBV24-1	TRBJ2-5	.	.
TGCGCCAGCAGCTTGGTGGGGACAGGGGAAAATGAGCAGTTCTTC	CASSLVGTGENEQFF	TRBV5-1	TRBJ2-1	.	TRBD1
TGTGCCAGCAGTGAATGGGAACAGCACTATGGCTACACCTTC	CASSEWEQHYGYTF	TRBV2	TRBJ1-2	.	.
TGCAGTGCCCCTTACAGGGGTTTTGGAAACACCATATATTTT	CSAPYRGFGNTIYF	TRBV20-1	TRBJ1-3	.	TRBD1
TGTGCCAGCAGTTACTCGTTGGGGGGCTACGAGCAGTACTTC	CASSYSLGGYEQYF	TRBV6-6	TRBJ2-7	few	.
TGTGCCAGCAGCTTACCAGGCGGGACCCAGTACTTC	CASSLPGGTQYF	TRBV7-2	TRBJ2-5	few	.
TGTGCCAGCAGCCAAGACTCAGGGGGCGTTTACGGCTACACCTTC	CASSQDSGGVYGYTF	TRBV14	TRBJ1-2	.	TRBD1
TGTGCCAGCAGTTTAGGGACAGGGGGAGGCTACACCTTC	CASSLGTGGGYTF	TRBV12-3/TRBV12-4	TRBJ1-2	few	TRBD1
TGTGCCAGCAGTTTAATGGGGGCACCAGTGAACACTGAAGCTTTCTTT	CASSLMGAPVNTEAFF	TRBV28	TRBJ1-1	.	.
TGCAGTGCTAGACCAGGGCCCCTCTGGCTCACTGAAGCTTTCTTT	CSARPGPLWLTEAFF	TRBV20-1	TRBJ1-1	.	.
TGTGCCATCAGGAACCGGACGGTGAACACCGGGGAGCTGTTTTTT	CAIRNRTVNTGELFF	TRBV10-3	TRBJ2-2	.	.
TGTGCCAGCGGACGGGACTATGAAAAACTGTTTTTT	CASGRDYEKLFF	TRBV3-1	TRBJ1-4	few	.
TGCAGTGCTAGCCTGGGACAGGGGGCCTTTAATGAGCAGTTCTTC	CSASLGQGAFNEQFF	TRBV20-1	TRBJ2-1	.	TRBD1
TGTGCCTGCAGTTTCAAAGGATTTCTCAATCAGCCCCAGCATTTT	CACSFKGFLNQPQHF	TRBV12-3/TRBV12-4	TRBJ1-5	.	.
TGTGCCAGCAGTCTCTGGACGCCAGGCCCTAACTATGGCTACACCTTC	CASSLWTPGPNYGYTF	TRBV12-3/TRBV12-4	TRBJ1-2	.	.
TGTGCCAGCAGTCCCGTGACATCTTCCAACGAGCAGTACTTC	CASSPVTSSNEQYF	TRBV2	TRBJ2-7	.	.
TGTGCCAGCAGCGGGACTAGCGGGGGTTACAATGAGCAGTTCTTC	CASSGTSGGYNEQFF	TRBV6-4	TRBJ2-1	.	TRBD2
TGTGCCAGCAGCTTAGTTAATCGGGGTCAAGAGACCCAGTACTTC	CASSLVNRGQETQYF	TRBV7-2	TRBJ2-5	.	.
TGTGCCAGCAGCGTAGCGGGCCAGCCCTACAATGAGCAGTACTTC	CASSVAGQPYNEQYF	TRBV9	TRBJ2-7	.	.
TGTGCCAGCAGGGACACTAGCGGGAGGTATAATGAGCAGTTCTTC	CASRDTSGRYNEQFF	TRBV6-5	TRBJ2-1	.	TRBD2
TGCGCCAGCCGTTTGTTACTAGAGTCGTCTGAAGCTTTCTTT	CASRLLLESSEAFF	TRBV5-1	TRBJ1-1	.	.
TGTGCCAGCAGCTTAGTGGACAGTAGCAATCAGCCCCAGCATTTT	CASSLVDSSNQPQHF	TRBV7-4	TRBJ1-5	.	.
TGCAGTGCTAGAGACCGTGGAGGGCGGTCCTACGAGCAGTACTTC	CSARDRGGRSYEQYF	TRBV20-1	TRBJ2-7	.	.
TGCGCCAGCGGACCGAGACAAGAGACCCAGTACTTC	CASGPRQETQYF	TRBV5-1	TRBJ2-5	.	.
TGCAGTGCTAGTATCTTCAGGGATGGTGAAGCTTTCTTT	CSASIFRDGEAFF	TRBV20-1	TRBJ1-1	.	.
TGTGCCAGCAGTTCCCCCGAGAAGCTCTACGAGCAGTACTTC	CASSSPEKLYEQYF	TRBV28	TRBJ2-7	.	.
TGTGCCAGCAGCGCTCCTCCGGGTGAATCAGGGGCCAACGTCCTGACTTTC	CASSAPPGESGANVLTF	TRBV9	TRBJ2-6	.	.
TGCAGCGGATTACAGGGGATAGAGACCCAGTACTTC	CSGLQGIETQYF	TRBV29-1	TRBJ2-5	few	TRBD1
TGTGCCAGCAGCCTAGCGGGACTATACAATGAGCAGTTCTTC	CASSLAGLYNEQFF	TRBV5-1	TRBJ2-1	many	TRBD2
TGTGCCAGCAGCCAAGAATTATTCGGACTCACAGATACGCAGTATTTT	CASSQELFGLTDTQYF	TRBV4-2	TRBJ2-3	many	.
TGTGCCAGCTGGGCGGCGAACACTGAAGCTTTCTTT	CASWAANTEAFF	TRBV6-2/TRBV6-3	TRBJ1-1	.	.
TGTGCCAGCAGCTTATACGCGGGCCAAGAGACCCAGTACTTC	CASSLYAGQETQYF	TRBV7-3	TRBJ2-5	few	.
TGTGCCAGCAGTTTAATGCAGCGCAATCAGCCCCAGCATTTT	CASSLMQRNQPQHF	TRBV12-3/TRBV12-4	TRBJ1-5	few	.
TGTGCCAGCAGCCTATATTCGGGGAGCACAGATACGCAGTATTTT	CASSLYSGSTDTQYF	TRBV9	TRBJ2-3	.	.
TGCAGTGCCTCCGGGACTAGGGACTACGAGCAGTACTTC	CSASGTRDYEQYF	TRBV20-1	TRBJ2-7	few	TRBD2
TGTGCCAGCAGCCTGACCGGGACCTACAACTCGGAGCAGTACTTC	CASSLTGTYNSEQYF	TRBV14	TRBJ2-4	few	.
TGCAGCGTTGACACAGCCCGCATCGGGGGCTACACCTTC	CSVDTARIGGYTF	TRBV29-1	TRBJ1-2	.	.
TGTGCCAGCAGCGTGGACAGGGAAACCAACGAGCAGTTCTTC	CASSVDRETNEQFF	TRBV7-3	TRBJ2-1	.	TRBD1
TGTGCCAGCAGTTCCCTAGCGGCCTATGAGACCCAGTACTTC	CASSSLAAYETQYF	TRBV28	TRBJ2-5	.	TRBD2
TGTGCCACCAGCAGAGGGAGAGAACCCTCCTACAATGAGCAGTTCTTC	CATSRGREPSYNEQFF	TRBV15	TRBJ2-1	.	.
TGTGCCAGCTCCCCTTCTCTTATGAGCCATGAGCAGTTCTTC	CASSPSLMSHEQFF	TRBV6-2/TRBV6-3	TRBJ2-1	.	.